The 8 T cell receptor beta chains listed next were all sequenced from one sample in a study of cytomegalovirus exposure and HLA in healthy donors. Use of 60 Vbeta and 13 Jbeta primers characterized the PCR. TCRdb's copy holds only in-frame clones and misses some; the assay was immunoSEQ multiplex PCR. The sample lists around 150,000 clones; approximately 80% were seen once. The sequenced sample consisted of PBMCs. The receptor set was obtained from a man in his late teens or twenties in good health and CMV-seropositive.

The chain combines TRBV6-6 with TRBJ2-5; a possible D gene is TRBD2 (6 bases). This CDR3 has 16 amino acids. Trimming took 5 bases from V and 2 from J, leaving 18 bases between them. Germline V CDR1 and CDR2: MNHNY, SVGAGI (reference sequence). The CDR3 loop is CASSRRDGGRQETQYF. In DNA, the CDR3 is TGTGCCAGCAGTCGCCGGGACGGGGGACGGCAAGAGACCCAGTACTTC.

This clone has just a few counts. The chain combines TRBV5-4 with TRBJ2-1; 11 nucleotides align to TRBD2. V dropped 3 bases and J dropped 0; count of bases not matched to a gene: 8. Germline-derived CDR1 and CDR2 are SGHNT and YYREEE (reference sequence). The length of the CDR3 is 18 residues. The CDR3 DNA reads TGTGCCAGCAGCTCTAGCGGGAGGCGTGCCAGCTCCTACAATGAGCAGTTCTTC. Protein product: CASSSSGRRASSYNEQFF.

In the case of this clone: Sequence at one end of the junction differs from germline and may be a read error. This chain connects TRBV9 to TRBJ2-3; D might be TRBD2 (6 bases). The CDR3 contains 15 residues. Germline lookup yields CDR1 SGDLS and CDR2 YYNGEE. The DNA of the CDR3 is TGTGCCAGCACCGTAAGTGGGAGGCAGGCAGATACGCAGTATTTT. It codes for CASTVSGRQADTQYF.

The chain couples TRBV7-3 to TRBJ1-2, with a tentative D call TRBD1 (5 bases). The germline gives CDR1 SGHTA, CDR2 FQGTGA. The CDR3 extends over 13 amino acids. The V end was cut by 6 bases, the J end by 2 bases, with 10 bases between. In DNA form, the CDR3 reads TGTGCCAGCAGATTAGGACAAAACTATGGCTACACCTTC. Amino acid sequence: CASRLGQNYGYTF.

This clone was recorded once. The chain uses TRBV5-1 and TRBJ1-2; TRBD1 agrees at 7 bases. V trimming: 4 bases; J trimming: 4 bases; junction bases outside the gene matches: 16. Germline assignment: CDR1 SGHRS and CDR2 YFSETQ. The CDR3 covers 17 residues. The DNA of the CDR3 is TGCGCCAGCAGCACAGACAGGGTTGTCCAATTTGGCTATGGCTACACCTTC. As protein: CASSTDRVVQFGYGYTF.

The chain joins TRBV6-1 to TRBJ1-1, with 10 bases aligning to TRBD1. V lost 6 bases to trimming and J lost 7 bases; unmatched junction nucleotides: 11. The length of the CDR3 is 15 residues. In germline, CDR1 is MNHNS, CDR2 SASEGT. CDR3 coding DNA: TGTGCCAGCAGCATCCCCGGGACAGGGGTCCTTGAAGCTTTCTTT. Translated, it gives CASSIPGTGVLEAFF.

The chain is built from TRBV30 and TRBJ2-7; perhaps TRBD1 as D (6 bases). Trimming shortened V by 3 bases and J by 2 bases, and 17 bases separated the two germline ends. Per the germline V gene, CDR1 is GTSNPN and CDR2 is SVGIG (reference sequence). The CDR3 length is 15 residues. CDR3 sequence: CAWSPNRVRTYEQYF. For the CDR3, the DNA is TGTGCCTGGAGCCCTAACAGGGTTCGGACCTACGAGCAGTACTTC.

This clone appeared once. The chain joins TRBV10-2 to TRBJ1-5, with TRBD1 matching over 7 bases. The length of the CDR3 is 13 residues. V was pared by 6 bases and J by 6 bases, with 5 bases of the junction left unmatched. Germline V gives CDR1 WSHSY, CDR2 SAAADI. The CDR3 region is CASRSTGVQPQHF. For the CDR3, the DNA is TGCGCCAGCAGGAGTACAGGGGTTCAGCCCCAGCATTTT.